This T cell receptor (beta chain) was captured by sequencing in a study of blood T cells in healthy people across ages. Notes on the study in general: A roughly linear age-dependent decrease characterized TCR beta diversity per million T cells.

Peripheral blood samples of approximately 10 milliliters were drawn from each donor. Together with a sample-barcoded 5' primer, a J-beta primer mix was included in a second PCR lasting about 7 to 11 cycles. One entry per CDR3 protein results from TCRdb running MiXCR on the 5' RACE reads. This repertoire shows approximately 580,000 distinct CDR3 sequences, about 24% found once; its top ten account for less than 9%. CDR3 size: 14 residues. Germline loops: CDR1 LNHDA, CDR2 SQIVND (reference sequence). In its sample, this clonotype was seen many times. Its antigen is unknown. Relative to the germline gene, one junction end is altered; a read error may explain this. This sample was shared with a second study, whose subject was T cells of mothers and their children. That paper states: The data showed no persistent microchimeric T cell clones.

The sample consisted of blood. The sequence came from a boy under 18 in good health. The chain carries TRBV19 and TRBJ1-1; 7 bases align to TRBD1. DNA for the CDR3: TGCGCCAGCAGCCCAGGGGGGAGGAACACTGAAGCTTTCTTT. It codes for CASSPGGRNTEAFF.